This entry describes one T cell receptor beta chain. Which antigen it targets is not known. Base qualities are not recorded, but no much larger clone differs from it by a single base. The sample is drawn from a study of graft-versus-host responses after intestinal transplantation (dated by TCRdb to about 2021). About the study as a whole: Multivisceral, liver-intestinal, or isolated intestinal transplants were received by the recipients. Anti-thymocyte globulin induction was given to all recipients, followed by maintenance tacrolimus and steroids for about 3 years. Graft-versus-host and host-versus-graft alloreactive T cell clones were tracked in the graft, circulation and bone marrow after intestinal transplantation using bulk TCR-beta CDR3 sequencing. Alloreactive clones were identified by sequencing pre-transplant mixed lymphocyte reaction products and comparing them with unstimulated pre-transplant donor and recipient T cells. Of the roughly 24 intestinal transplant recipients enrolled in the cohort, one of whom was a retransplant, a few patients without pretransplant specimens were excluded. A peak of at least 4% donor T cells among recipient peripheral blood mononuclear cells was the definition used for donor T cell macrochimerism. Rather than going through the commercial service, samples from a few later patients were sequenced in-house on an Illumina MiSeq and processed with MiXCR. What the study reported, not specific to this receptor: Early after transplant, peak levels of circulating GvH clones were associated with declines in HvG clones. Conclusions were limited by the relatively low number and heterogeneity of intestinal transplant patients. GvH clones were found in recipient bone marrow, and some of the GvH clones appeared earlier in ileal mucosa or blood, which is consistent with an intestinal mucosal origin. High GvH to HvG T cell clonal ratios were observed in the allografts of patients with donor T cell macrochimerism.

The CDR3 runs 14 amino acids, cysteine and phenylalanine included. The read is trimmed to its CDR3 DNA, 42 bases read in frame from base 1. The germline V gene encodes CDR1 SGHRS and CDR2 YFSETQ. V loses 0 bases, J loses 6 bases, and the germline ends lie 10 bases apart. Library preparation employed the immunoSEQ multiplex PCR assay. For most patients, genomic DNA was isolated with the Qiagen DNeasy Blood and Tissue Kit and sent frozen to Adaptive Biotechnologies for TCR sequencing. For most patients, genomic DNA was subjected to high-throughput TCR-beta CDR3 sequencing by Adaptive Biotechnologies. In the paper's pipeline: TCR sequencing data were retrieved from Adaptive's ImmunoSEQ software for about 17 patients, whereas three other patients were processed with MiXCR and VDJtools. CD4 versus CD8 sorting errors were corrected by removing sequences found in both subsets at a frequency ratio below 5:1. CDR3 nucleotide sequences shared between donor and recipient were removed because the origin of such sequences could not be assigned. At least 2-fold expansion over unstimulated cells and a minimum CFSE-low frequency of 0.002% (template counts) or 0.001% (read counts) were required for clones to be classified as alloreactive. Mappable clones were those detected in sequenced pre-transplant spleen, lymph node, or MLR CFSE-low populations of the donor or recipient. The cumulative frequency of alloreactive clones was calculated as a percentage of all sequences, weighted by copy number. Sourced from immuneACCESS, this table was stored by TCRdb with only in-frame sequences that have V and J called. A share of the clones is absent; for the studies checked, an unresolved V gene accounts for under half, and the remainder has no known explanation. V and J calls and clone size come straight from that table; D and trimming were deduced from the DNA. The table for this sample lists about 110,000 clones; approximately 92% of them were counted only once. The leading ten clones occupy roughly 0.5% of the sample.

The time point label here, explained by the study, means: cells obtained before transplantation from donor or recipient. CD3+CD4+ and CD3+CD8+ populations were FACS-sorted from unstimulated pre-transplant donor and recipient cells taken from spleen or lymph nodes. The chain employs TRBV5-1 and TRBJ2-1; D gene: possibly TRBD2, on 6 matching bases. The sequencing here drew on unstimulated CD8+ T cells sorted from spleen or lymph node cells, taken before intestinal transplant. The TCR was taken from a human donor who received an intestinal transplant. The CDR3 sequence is CASSLAQGGNEQFF. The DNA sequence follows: TGCGCCAGCAGCTTGGCCCAGGGAGGCAATGAGCAGTTCTTC.